This T cell receptor beta chain originates from a study of siplizumab effects on memory and regulatory T cells. The CDR3 has 14 amino acids. With V trimmed by 4 bases and J by 4 bases, 3 bases remained unmatched. Germline assignment: CDR1 MGHRA and CDR2 YSYEKL. Method: immunoSEQ multiplex PCR; TCRdb's copy keeps in-frame clones and lacks some. The sample includes around 58,000 clones, roughly 80% of them seen just once. This TCR was recovered from a human donor in good health. Specimen: memory CD4+ T cells sorted from blood. The chain employs TRBV4-1 and TRBJ2-1; 8 bases align to TRBD2. The CDR3, as DNA: TGCGCCAGCAGCCCGGGGGGGGTTTACAATGAGCAGTTCTTC. Amino acid sequence: CASSPGGVYNEQFF.